The 13 T cell receptor beta chains presented below share a single source sample, sequenced in a study of lymphopenia after photon versus proton radiotherapy. Only in-frame clones appear in the TCRdb table, and some are missing; sequencing was by immunoSEQ multiplex PCR. The data hold 150,000 to 200,000 clones, with around nine tenths observed a single time. The material was peripheral blood, obtained from a patient treated with photon-based radiotherapy. These receptors originate from a man aged 50 or older with gastric cancer.

The chain links TRBV5-6 to TRBJ2-5, with D perhaps TRBD1 or TRBD2 (5 bases each). This CDR3 contains 14 residues. Germline V CDR1 and CDR2: SGHDT, YYEEEE. Trimming left V 0 bases short and J 5 bases short, with 11 bases between. The CDR3 DNA follows: TGTGCCAGCAGCTTGGTTGGGGGAGAGGAGACCCAGTACTTC. Encoded protein: CASSLVGGEETQYF.

Here the CDR3 reads CASRRAGGTETQYF. The CDR3 bases are TGTGCCAGCAGACGAGCGGGAGGCACAGAGACCCAGTACTTC. The V and J genes are TRBV28 and TRBJ2-5; TRBD2 matches 9 bases. The CDR3 has 14 residues. V was pared by 6 bases and J by 4 bases, with 6 bases of the junction left unmatched. Germline V lookup: CDR1 MDHEN, CDR2 SYDVKM.

V is TRBV6-5 and J is TRBJ1-5; D not certain. Germline CDR1 reads MNHEY; CDR2 reads SVGAGI. The CDR3 has 15 residues. V lost 0 bases to trimming and J lost 0 bases, with 6 bases between them. The CDR3, as DNA: TGTGCCAGCAGTTACTCTCGATATAGCAATCAGCCCCAGCATTTT. It specifies CASSYSRYSNQPQHF.

The CDR3 protein is CASSHSGRYEQYF. The CDR3 bases are TGTGCCAGCAGCCACTCCGGGCGCTACGAGCAGTACTTC. The chain has TRBV5-6 and TRBJ2-7; the D is unclear. The CDR3 consists of 13 residues. Between the trimmed V and J ends, which lost 4 bases and 3 bases, there was a span of 11 bases. CDR1 and CDR2 from the germline V gene are SGHDT and YYEEEE.

The chain carries TRBV18 and TRBJ1-3, with D perhaps TRBD1 (5 bases). V shed 5 bases and J shed 4 bases, with 15 bases lying between them. The CDR3 has 15 residues. Germline-derived CDR1 and CDR2 are KGHSH and LQKENI. The CDR3 sequence is CASSTPRGSGNTIYF. As DNA, the CDR3 is TGTGCCAGCTCAACGCCACGGGGCAGCGGAAACACCATATATTTT. The entire variable domain, with the rest obtained from reference TRBV18 and TRBJ1-3, is as follows: NAGVMQNPRHLVRRRGQEARLRCSPMKGHSHVYWYRQLPEEGLKFMVYLQKENIIDESGMPKERFSAEFPKEGPSILRIQQVVRGDSAAYFCASSTPRGSGNTIYFGEGSWLTVV.

This sequence joins TRBV19 and TRBJ1-3; tentative D call: TRBD1 (6 bases). The germline V gene encodes CDR1 LNHDA and CDR2 SQIVND (reference sequence). The CDR3 runs 18 residues. The V end lost 5 bases, the J end lost 0 bases, and 20 bases lay between the germline ends. The CDR3 DNA sequence: TGTGCCAGTAGTTCTAACAGGGACTTCGTAAGCTCTGGAAACACCATATATTTT. This codes for CASSSNRDFVSSGNTIYF.

The rearrangement links TRBV11-2 to TRBJ2-1, with 9 bases fitting TRBD2. This CDR3 is built from 16 residues. CDR1 is SGHAT, CDR2 FQNNGV, per germline. V lost 4 bases and J lost 5; bases outside the gene matches: 9. As DNA, the CDR3 is TGTGCCAGCAGCTCCTTCCGCGGCGGGAGGGACAATGAGCAGTTCTTC. Translated, it gives CASSSFRGGRDNEQFF.

The chain is built from TRBV2 and TRBJ2-5, with D tentatively TRBD2 (5 bases). The CDR3 runs 13 residues. Trimming removed 6 bases from V and 4 bases from J, with 12 bases in between. CDR1 and CDR2 (germline): SNHLY, FYNNEI. Here the CDR3 DNA reads TGTGCCAGCAGGTCCACTAGATTAGAGACCCAGTACTTC. Protein: CASRSTRLETQYF.

V gene TRBV25-1 combines with J gene TRBJ1-2; 7 nucleotides agree with TRBD1. Germline V gene data show CDR1 as MGHDK and CDR2 as SYGVNS. CDR3 length: 13 residues. With V trimmed by 5 bases and J by 8 bases, 8 bases remained unmatched. CDR3 DNA: TGTGCCAGCAGTAACACAGGGGAAGGCGGCTACACCTTC. This translates into CASSNTGEGGYTF.

The chain links TRBV28 to TRBJ2-1, with 7 bases matching TRBD2. The CDR3 length is 18 residues. Germline V gene data show CDR1 as MDHEN and CDR2 as SYDVKM. V lost 2 bases to trimming and J lost 3 bases; unmatched junction nucleotides: 13. The CDR3 loop is CASSLAPLPGGSYNEQFF. The CDR3 DNA follows: TGTGCCAGCAGTTTAGCCCCTCTGCCGGGAGGAAGCTACAATGAGCAGTTCTTC.

The CDR3 coding sequence is TGTGCCTGGAGTTGGACAGGGGGCTCGTATGGCTACACCTTC. It codes for CAWSWTGGSYGYTF. The chain is built from TRBV30 and TRBJ1-2; 11 nucleotides match TRBD1. The CDR3 runs to 14 residues. The J segment lost 5 bases and the V segment lost 2 bases, leaving 4 bases of the junction unmatched. CDR1 and CDR2 (germline): GTSNPN, SVGIG (reference sequence).

The chain couples TRBV15 to TRBJ2-5; TRBD1 agrees at 8 bases. The CDR3 consists of 16 residues. The ends lost 3 bases at V and 2 bases at J; junction bases unmatched: 8. Germline V CDR1 and CDR2: LNHNV, YYDKDF (reference sequence). CDR3 region: CATSRGDRGAQETQYF. The CDR3 DNA is TGTGCCACCAGCAGGGGAGACAGGGGCGCTCAAGAGACCCAGTACTTC. Full variable domain (missing parts from reference TRBV15 and TRBJ2-5): DAMVIQNPRYQVTQFGKPVTLSCSQTLNHNVMYWYQQKSSQAPKLLFHYYDKDFNNEADTPDNFQSRRPNTSFCFLDIRSPGLGDTAMYLCATSRGDRGAQETQYFGPGTRLLVL.

This chain uses TRBV14 with TRBJ1-3; 11 bases are shared with TRBD1. The length of the CDR3 is 15 residues. Per the germline V gene, CDR1 is SGHDN and CDR2 is FVKESK. The trim removed 5 bases at V and 7 bases at J, leaving 7 bases unmatched. The CDR3 DNA reads TGTGCCAGCAGCGGACAGGGGGCGCGGGGGAACACCATATATTTT. This gives the protein CASSGQGARGNTIYF.